These 11 T cell receptor beta chains came from one sample sequenced in a study of cytomegalovirus exposure and HLA in healthy donors (dated by TCRdb to between 2016 and 2019). Preparation of the library involved the immunoSEQ multiplex PCR assay. For the multiplex PCR, a mixture combining 60 forward primers for TCR Vbeta segments and 13 reverse primers for TCR Jbeta segments was used. This is the immuneACCESS table as TCRdb keeps it, with only in-frame sequences that have V and J called. A part of the clones is gone; compared with another copy, unresolved V genes explain less than half, and the rest is unexplained. Across this sample there are 140,000 to 150,000 clones, with nearly 10% seen only once. The ten largest clones represent 1.8% of the sample. What was sequenced was PBMCs. Every receptor here comes from a man aged 45-65 years in good health and CMV-seronegative.

This clone was seen a few times. The rearrangement joins TRBV30 to TRBJ1-4; D might be TRBD1 (6 bases). Germline CDR1 and CDR2: GTSNPN and SVGIG (reference sequence). Trimming cost V 0 bases and J 6 bases, with 11 bases left between them. The CDR3 loop spans 14 amino acids. The CDR3 region has the DNA TGTGCCTGGAGTGTTCGGACAGAGGATGAAAAACTGTTTTTT. It codes for CAWSVRTEDEKLFF.

This chain uses TRBV28 with TRBJ2-3; D may be TRBD2 (5 bases). Between the trimmed V and J ends, which lost 1 base and 2 bases, there was a span of 19 bases. CDR1 is MDHEN and CDR2 is SYDVKM in the germline V gene. This CDR3 comprises 18 residues. CDR3 in amino acids: CASSLLQRHLENTDTQYF. The DNA for the CDR3 is TGTGCCAGCAGTTTATTGCAGCGGCACCTTGAGAACACAGATACGCAGTATTTT.

This clone was seen only a few times. The genes are TRBV9 and TRBJ2-7; 7 bases line up with TRBD1. CDR3 length: 14 amino acids. The V gene end was trimmed by 5 bases and the J gene end by 0 bases; junction bases not matched to a gene: 5. Germline loops: CDR1 SGDLS, CDR2 YYNGEE. The CDR3 DNA is TGTGCCAGCAGTAGGGGGCAAAGCTCCTACGAGCAGTACTTC. It specifies CASSRGQSSYEQYF.

This clone was counted a few times. The V gene is TRBV4-2, the J gene TRBJ1-5, with a tentative D call TRBD1 (5 bases). The CDR3 totals 15 residues. Germline values: CDR1 LGHNA, CDR2 YNFKEQ. The ends were cut back, 4 bases at V and 9 bases at J, with 19 bases in the middle. CDR3 region: CASSLSWGDSLPQHF. In nucleotides, the CDR3 is TGTGCCAGCAGCCTGTCATGGGGCGACTCCCTGCCCCAGCATTTT.

This clone was observed a handful of times. This chain connects TRBV7-9 to TRBJ1-4, with D possibly TRBD1 on 5 matching bases. CDR1 is SEHNR, CDR2 FQNEAQ, per germline (reference sequence). Trimming cost V 1 base and J 3 bases, with 6 bases left between them. The CDR3 loop spans 14 amino acids. The CDR3 region is CASSLGGANEKLFF. The CDR3 region has the DNA TGTGCCAGCAGCTTAGGGGGCGCTAATGAAAAACTGTTTTTT.

Only a few counts were recorded for this clone. The CDR3 region has the DNA TGCGCCAGCAGCTTGGCTGAGGGAGGATATACGCAGTATTTT. Protein sequence: CASSLAEGGYTQYF. The chain employs TRBV5-1 and TRBJ2-3, with a tentative D call TRBD2 (6 bases). The germline V gene has CDR1 SGHRS and CDR2 YFSETQ. Trimming stripped 0 bases from V and 7 bases from J, with 12 bases between. The CDR3 loop spans 14 amino acids.

The chain combines TRBV25-1 with TRBJ2-7; TRBD1 matches at 10 bases. The CDR3 length is 15 residues. V dropped 3 bases and J dropped 3; count of bases not matched to a gene: 5. Germline V gene data show CDR1 as MGHDK and CDR2 as SYGVNS. CDR3 DNA sequence: TGTGCCAGCAGTGACGGGACAGGGGCCTTCTACGAGCAGTACTTC. Its translation is CASSDGTGAFYEQYF.

The chain recombines TRBV29-1 with TRBJ2-7; a possible D gene is TRBD2 (6 bases). Looked up from germline, CDR1 is SQVTM and CDR2 is ANQGSEA. The CDR3 runs 14 residues. With 6 bases removed from V and 0 bases from J, the gap between germline ends came to 15 bases. In DNA form, the CDR3 reads TGCAGCGTCCTCCCGACTAGGAGCTCCTACGAGCAGTACTTC. Residues: CSVLPTRSSYEQYF.

As regards this clone: This may be a read error: a much more frequent sequence differs by one nucleotide. The chain links TRBV10-2 to TRBJ2-7; no definite D call. Looked up from germline, CDR1 is WSHSY and CDR2 is SAAADI. V lost 7 bases and J lost 6, with 7 bases in between. The CDR3 length is 10 residues. The DNA of the CDR3 is TGCGCCAGCATCTTCCGCGAGCAGTACTTC. It is translated as CASIFREQYF.

This clone was seen a handful of times. The chain uses TRBV6-1 and TRBJ2-7; D may be TRBD1 (6 bases). CDR1 is MNHNS and CDR2 is SASEGT in the germline V gene. This CDR3 contains 15 residues. Trimming shortened V by 5 bases and J by 2 bases, and 16 bases separated the two germline ends. This chain's CDR3 is CASSPSRGPPYEQYF. In DNA, the CDR3 is TGTGCCAGCAGTCCCTCCAGGGGACCCCCCTACGAGCAGTACTTC.

J is TRBJ2-1 and V is TRBV11-2; D is perhaps TRBD2 (6 bases). Trimming removed 5 bases from V and 8 bases from J, with 10 bases in between. The germline V gene encodes CDR1 SGHAT and CDR2 FQNNGV. The CDR3 loop spans 12 amino acids. CDR3 in amino acids: CASSQTRYEQFF. CDR3 bases: TGTGCCAGCAGCCAGACTAGATATGAGCAGTTCTTC.